Here is one T cell receptor (beta chain) with its context. The antigen this receptor binds is unknown. No qualities accompany the bases; no much larger clone lies one base away. Sequences KGHSH (CDR1) and LQKENI (CDR2) are obtained from the germline V gene. V gives up 3 bases and J gives up 2 bases, and the segment between their germline ends measures 14 bases. The CDR3 numbers 16 residues from cysteine through phenylalanine. Only the CDR3 part of the read is kept: 48 bases, read in frame from the first base. Participants in the prospective study were aged roughly 18 to 100 years, lived in 20 to 25 United States geographic areas, and enrolled through a virtual design. In the prospective study, participants were assigned to cohorts based on the clinical history participants reported in a screening survey and a study questionnaire. Exposed participants had been in contact, within 2 weeks of entering the study, with a person who had a PCR-confirmed or clinician-diagnosed case of COVID-19. In the prospective study, whole blood, serum and a nasopharyngeal or oropharyngeal swab were collected from each participant by mobile phlebotomists. Participants in the prospective study had the option to provide additional blood draws and questionnaires over a roughly 2-month period. Blood samples from the prospective study were shipped frozen or at room temperature prior to DNA extraction.

The immunoSEQ Assay, a bias-controlled multiplex PCR, was used to amplify TCRbeta CDR3 regions from genomic DNA. As for the authors' bioinformatics: Within the assay, amplification of reference gene primers was used to estimate how many nucleated cells each sample contained. To quantify the absolute abundance of each unique TCRbeta CDR3 rearrangement, sequence reads were collapsed and filtered. For each sample, productive Simpson clonality was calculated by taking the square root of Simpson's diversity index across productive rearrangements. As stored in TCRdb, this immuneACCESS dataset retains in-frame rearrangements with V and J assigned. A fraction of the clones does not appear; measured against another copy, unresolved V genes explain less than half of the discrepancy, and the remainder lacks a known reason. The D gene and trimming were derived from the DNA, and the V and J assignments and clone size from that table. The sample includes 150,000 or so clones, with 75% to 90% observed a single time. Of the sample, over 5% is held by the ten largest clones.

The source of the sample is a study of blood T cell repertoires in COVID-19 (dated by TCRdb to about 2020). For the wider study: The collaborator samples originated in the United States, Italy and Spain and spanned the acute and convalescent phases of COVID-19. The prospective study material was composed of cDNA or gDNA derived from T cells, B-cell-depleted T cells, or PBMCs. The dataset comprised deeply sampled blood TCRbeta repertoires from subjects exposed to, actively infected with, or recovered from COVID-19. Sample metadata almost always included a de-identified subject ID, COVID-19 status, age in years and sex. Samples came from the ongoing ImmuneRACE study (first 160 participants) plus 1,254 subjects from 6 global collaborators. The repertoires were made available in a free public database intended to serve as a resource for research on the immune response to SARS-CoV-2. Where available, HLA class I and class II types were taken from metadata supplied by the sample provider and were not determined by assay-based typing. What the study reported, not specific to this receptor: How much clinical and demographic metadata was included differed by source and by participant, and the metadata was provided uncurated.

Input material: PBMCs or T cells enriched from blood (not recorded which). The V and J genes are TRBV18 and TRBJ2-1, with an unclear D gene assignment. The source is a man aged 65 to 79 who had been exposed to COVID-19. The sequenced DNA is TGTGCCAGCTCACCTACTGGTCCCCGGGCCTACAATGAGCAGTTCTTC. Its protein reads: CASSPTGPRAYNEQFF.